This T cell receptor (beta chain) was documented in a study of CD8 T cells in ankylosing spondylitis. This clonotype has more than one count but fewer than ten. The antigen is undetermined. J gave up 3 bases and V 3 bases, and 9 bases lay outside the gene matches. Per the germline V gene, CDR1 is LGHNA and CDR2 is YSLEER. The CDR3 consists of 16 residues. Quantitative 5'-RACE with molecular barcodes was used to make the TCR beta libraries. One entry per CDR3 protein results from TCRdb running MiXCR on the 5' RACE reads. The profile shows some 700,000 distinct CDR3 sequences, over 15% of them singletons. Whole-study findings and limits: In ankylosing spondylitis blood, a motif of roughly 8 highly homologous TCR beta variants appeared characteristic. From matched ankylosing spondylitis synovial fluid, disease-linked clones were reportedly recovered at significantly enriched levels.

Specimen: blood, either unsorted or a sorted T cell fraction (not recorded which). This chain connects TRBV4-3 to TRBJ2-5; TRBD2 agrees at 8 bases. The sequence came from a male donor with ankylosing spondylitis. The CDR3 DNA reads as TGCGCCAGCAGCCATAGTAGCGGGACGGCTGAAGAGACCCAGTACTTC. Protein: CASSHSSGTAEETQYF.